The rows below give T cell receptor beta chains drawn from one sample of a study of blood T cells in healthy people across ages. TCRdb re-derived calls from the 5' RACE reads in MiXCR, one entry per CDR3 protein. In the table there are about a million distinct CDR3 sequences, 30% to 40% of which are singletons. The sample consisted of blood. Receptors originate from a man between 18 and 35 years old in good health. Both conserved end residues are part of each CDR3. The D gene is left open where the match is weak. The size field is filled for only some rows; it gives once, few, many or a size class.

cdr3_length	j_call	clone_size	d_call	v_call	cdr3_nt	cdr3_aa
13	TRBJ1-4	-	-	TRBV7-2	TGTGCCAGCGGAGGGGCTACTAATGAAAAACTGTTTTTT	CASGGATNEKLFF
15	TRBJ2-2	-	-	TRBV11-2	TGTGCCAGCAGCCAGGGACCCCCAACCACCGGGGAGCTGTTTTTT	CASSQGPPTTGELFF
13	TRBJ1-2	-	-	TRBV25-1	TGTGCCAGCAGTGTACCCTTTGCCTATGGCTACACCTTC	CASSVPFAYGYTF
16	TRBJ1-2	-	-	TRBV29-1	TGCAGCGTGGCCAGTTTAAGACTGGGAGAATCCTATGGCTACACCTTC	CSVASLRLGESYGYTF
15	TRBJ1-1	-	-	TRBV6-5	TGTGCCAGCAGTTACTCGAGAAGGTTGAGCGGTGAAGCTTTCTTT	CASSYSRRLSGEAFF
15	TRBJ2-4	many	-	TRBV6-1	TGTGCCAGCAGTGACGGACGGCCGACCCAAAACATTCAGTACTTC	CASSDGRPTQNIQYF
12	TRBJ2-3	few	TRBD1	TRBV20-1	TGCAGTGGGGGACAGTCGGCAGATACGCAGTATTTT	CSGGQSADTQYF
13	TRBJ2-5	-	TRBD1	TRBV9	TGTGCCAGCAGCTCTGGACAGGCCGAGGGGCAGTACTTC	CASSSGQAEGQYF
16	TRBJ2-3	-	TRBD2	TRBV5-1	TGCGCCAGCAGCCTCGATCTGGGGGGGGACACAGATACGCAGTATTTT	CASSLDLGGDTDTQYF
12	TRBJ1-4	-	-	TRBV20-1	TGCAGTGCTAGAGATGAAGGGGTTAAACTGTTTTTT	CSARDEGVKLFF
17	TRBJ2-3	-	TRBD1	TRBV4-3	TGCGCCAGCAGCCAAGATGCCAAGACAGGGGGCATGTATACGCAGTATTTT	CASSQDAKTGGMYTQYF
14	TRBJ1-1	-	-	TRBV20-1	TGCAGTGCTAGAGATGGGGGGGCGGGGGTTGAAGCTTTCTTT	CSARDGGAGVEAFF
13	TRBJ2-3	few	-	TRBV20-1	TGCAGTGCCGGTCCCTCATATGTGGGGTTGCAGTATTTT	CSAGPSYVGLQYF
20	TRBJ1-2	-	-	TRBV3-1	TGTGCCAGCAGCCAAGGTCGGTTAACTTTTGGGGCAGCAGCTAACTATGGCTACACCTTC	CASSQGRLTFGAAANYGYTF
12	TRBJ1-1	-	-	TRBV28	TGTGCCAGCAACCTTGGTCAATTTGAAGCTTTCTTT	CASNLGQFEAFF
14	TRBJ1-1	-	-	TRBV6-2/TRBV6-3	TGTGCCAGCAGCTCCGACGGGCCTTCGGGTGAAGCTTTCTTT	CASSSDGPSGEAFF
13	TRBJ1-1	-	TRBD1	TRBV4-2	TGTGCCAGCGAGCTCCAGGGGGTGACTGAAGCTTTCTTT	CASELQGVTEAFF
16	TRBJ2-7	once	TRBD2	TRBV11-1	TGTGCCAGCAGCCAAGTTCTGGGACTAGCCCTAAATGAGCAGTACTTC	CASSQVLGLALNEQYF
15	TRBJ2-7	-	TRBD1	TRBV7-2	TGTGCCAGCAGCTTATTTGGACAGGGACTCAATGAGCAGTACTTC	CASSLFGQGLNEQYF
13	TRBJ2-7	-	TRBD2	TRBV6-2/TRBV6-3	TGTGCCAGCAGAGCGGGGGCCAACAATGAGCAGTACTTC	CASRAGANNEQYF
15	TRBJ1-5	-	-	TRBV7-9	TGTGCCAGCAGCTTAACATCCGCAGGCCATCAGCCCCAGCATTTT	CASSLTSAGHQPQHF
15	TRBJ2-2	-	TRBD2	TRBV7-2	TGTGCCAGCAGCTCGGGACTAGCGGGGAACGGGGAGCTGTTTTTT	CASSSGLAGNGELFF
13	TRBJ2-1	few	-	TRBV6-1	TGTGCCAGCAGTGACTCGGCCAACAATGAGCAGTTCTTC	CASSDSANNEQFF
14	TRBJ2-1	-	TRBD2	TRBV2	TGTGCCAGCCCGGGACTAGCGGGGGGCAATGAGCAGTTCTTC	CASPGLAGGNEQFF
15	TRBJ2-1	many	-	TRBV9	TGTGCCAGCAGCGCAGGGGTTATCTCCAACAATGAGCAGTTCTTC	CASSAGVISNNEQFF
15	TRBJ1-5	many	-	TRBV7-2	TGTGCCAGCAGCTTATGGGGGCAGTTCAATCAGCCCCAGCATTTT	CASSLWGQFNQPQHF
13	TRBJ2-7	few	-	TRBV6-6	TGTGCCAGCAGTTACCGTGGGGCTGGCGAGCAGTACTTC	CASSYRGAGEQYF
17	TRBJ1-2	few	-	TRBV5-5	TGTGCCAGCAGCTTGAGCGGGACCGGCCTTTCAAACTATGGCTACACCTTC	CASSLSGTGLSNYGYTF
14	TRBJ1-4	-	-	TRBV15	TGTGCCACCAGCAGATTAGGGGGACCTGAAAAACTGTTTTTT	CATSRLGGPEKLFF
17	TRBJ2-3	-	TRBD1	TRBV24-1	TGTGCCACCAGTGAATCGGATCATGGGACAGGCACAGATACGCAGTATTTT	CATSESDHGTGTDTQYF
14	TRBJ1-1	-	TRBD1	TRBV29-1	TGCAGCGTTGCGGGGACAGCGGATGGGACTGAAGCTTTCTTT	CSVAGTADGTEAFF
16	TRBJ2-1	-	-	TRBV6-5	TGTGCCAGCAGCACGTACCTCGGAGGTCCCGGGAATGAGCAGTTCTTC	CASSTYLGGPGNEQFF
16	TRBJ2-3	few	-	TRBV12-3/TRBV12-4	TGTGCCAGCAGGGGAGGCGGGACTTCTAGCACAGATACGCAGTATTTT	CASRGGGTSSTDTQYF
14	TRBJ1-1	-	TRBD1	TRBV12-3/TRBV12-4	TGTGCCAGCACTACAGGGGTCGAGGGCACTGAAGCTTTCTTT	CASTTGVEGTEAFF
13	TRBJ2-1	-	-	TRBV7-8	TGTGCCAGCAGCTTGGACTCGACGAATGAGCAGTTCTTC	CASSLDSTNEQFF
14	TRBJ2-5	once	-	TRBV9	TGTGCCAGCAGCGTAGGTGGGGAGATCGAGACCCAGTACTTC	CASSVGGEIETQYF
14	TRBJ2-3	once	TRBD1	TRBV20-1	TGCAGTTCTCCGACAGGGATAAACACAGATACGCAGTATTTT	CSSPTGINTDTQYF
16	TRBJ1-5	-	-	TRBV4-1	TGCGCCAGCAGCCAAAAACTCGGGGGGGACAATCAGCCCCAGCATTTT	CASSQKLGGDNQPQHF
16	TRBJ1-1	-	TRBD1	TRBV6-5	TGTGCCAGCAGCCTCGGGACAGGGAACATGAACACTGAAGCTTTCTTT	CASSLGTGNMNTEAFF
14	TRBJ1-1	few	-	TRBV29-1	TGCAGCGCCGCCACCCGCGGAGGGTACACTGAAGCTTTCTTT	CSAATRGGYTEAFF
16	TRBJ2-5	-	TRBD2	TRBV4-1	TGCGCCAGCAGCCAATATCCAGCGGGGATTCAAGAGACCCAGTACTTC	CASSQYPAGIQETQYF
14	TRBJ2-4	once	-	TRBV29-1	TGCAGCGTTGAAGGCAGGGAAAAATACAATGAGCAGTACTTC	CSVEGREKYNEQYF
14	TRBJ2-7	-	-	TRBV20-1	TGCAGTGCTAGAGAATCCGGGGATGGCTACGAGCAGTACTTC	CSARESGDGYEQYF
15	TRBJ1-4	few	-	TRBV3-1	TGTGCCAGCAGCCTACAGCCTGCAACTAATGAAAAACTGTTTTTT	CASSLQPATNEKLFF
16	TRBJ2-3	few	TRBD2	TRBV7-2	TGTGCCAGCAGCGTTAGCGGGGGGGGATTCGTTGATACGCAGTATTTT	CASSVSGGGFVDTQYF
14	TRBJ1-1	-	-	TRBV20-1	TGCAGTGCTAGGGGGTTAATGGGAGGCACTGAAGCTTTCTTT	CSARGLMGGTEAFF
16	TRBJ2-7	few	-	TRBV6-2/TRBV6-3	TGTGCCAGCAGTAGCCACAGGGTCTTGGGCTCCTACGAGCAGTACTTC	CASSSHRVLGSYEQYF
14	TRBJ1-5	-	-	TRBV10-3	TGTGCCATCAGTGAACGGGGAAGCAATCAGCCCCAGCATTTT	CAISERGSNQPQHF
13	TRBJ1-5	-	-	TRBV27	TGTGCCAGCAGTTTATTTGTCGATCAGCCCCAGCATTTT	CASSLFVDQPQHF
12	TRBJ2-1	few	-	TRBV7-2	TGTGCCAGCAGCCCGCAACGCAATGAGCAGTTCTTC	CASSPQRNEQFF
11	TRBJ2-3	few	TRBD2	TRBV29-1	TGCAGCGACTTGACGGGAGGCGCGCAGTATTTT	CSDLTGGAQYF
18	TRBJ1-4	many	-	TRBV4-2	TGTGCCAGCAGCCAAGATAAGCAGTACCCCGCAACTAATGAAAAACTGTTTTTT	CASSQDKQYPATNEKLFF
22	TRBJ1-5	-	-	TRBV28	TGTGCCAGCAGTTTAGGGGTATCTACATTTGCGGACCCCCTGGGGCTCAATCAGCCCCAGCATTTT	CASSLGVSTFADPLGLNQPQHF
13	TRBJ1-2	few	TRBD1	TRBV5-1	TGCGCCAGCAGCGTAGACAGGGGGGCTGGCTACACCTTC	CASSVDRGAGYTF
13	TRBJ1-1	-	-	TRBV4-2	TGTGCCAGCAGCCAGCTAGGACCTAATGAAGCTTTCTTT	CASSQLGPNEAFF
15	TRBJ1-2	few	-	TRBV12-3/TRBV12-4	TGTGCCAGCAGTAGACGACGGGGTCCCAACTATGGCTACACCTTC	CASSRRRGPNYGYTF
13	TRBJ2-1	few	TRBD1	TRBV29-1	TGCAGCGTACTCGGACAGGGGGCCATTGAGCAGTTCTTC	CSVLGQGAIEQFF
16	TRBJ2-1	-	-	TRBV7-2	TGTGCCAGCAGCTTAGACGGACGGTTTGGGGTCAATGAGCAGTTCTTC	CASSLDGRFGVNEQFF
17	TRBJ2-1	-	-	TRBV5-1	TGCGCCAGCTCGGCGCTGGGAGACACCAGCTCCTACAATGAGCAGTTCTTC	CASSALGDTSSYNEQFF
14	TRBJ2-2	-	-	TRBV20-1	TGCAGTGCAACACAACCCTCGAACACCGGGGAGCTGTTTTTT	CSATQPSNTGELFF